These T cell receptor beta chains were read from a single sample in a study of post-analysis software for immune sequencing data. One entry per CDR3 protein, called by TCRdb with MiXCR from the PCR reads. Of about 800,000 distinct CDR3 sequences listed, just under 30% are singletons. The sequenced sample was blood. These receptors originate from a girl under 18 with multiple sclerosis. Each CDR3 is given with its conserved first and last residue. Each record gives: J gene, D gene, clone size, V gene, CDR3 protein, CDR3 DNA. A D gene is named only where the DNA matches it firmly. Expanded clones are given a class, and other clones once, few, many or no size at all.

>TRBJ2-7|-|few|TRBV6-6
CASSYRLGEQYF
TGTGCCAGCAGTTATAGGCTGGGGGAGCAGTACTTC
>TRBJ2-5|TRBD1|-|TRBV11-2
CASSGDRGPIGETQYF
TGTGCCAGCAGCGGGGACAGGGGCCCCATAGGGGAGACCCAGTACTTC
>TRBJ1-1|-|-|TRBV4-2
CASSQDIRGGNTEAFF
TGTGCCAGCAGCCAAGATATTCGAGGGGGGAACACTGAAGCTTTCTTT
>TRBJ2-6|TRBD2|many|TRBV20-1
CSAPEGRASNVLTF
TGCAGTGCCCCTGAGGGGAGGGCCTCCAACGTCCTGACTTTC
>TRBJ2-6|-|-|TRBV19
CASRTTQLGSGANVLTF
TGTGCCAGTAGAACTACTCAACTGGGCTCTGGGGCCAACGTCCTGACTTTC
>TRBJ2-5|TRBD1|-|TRBV5-1
CASSMPGQIETQYF
TGCGCCAGCAGCATGCCGGGACAGATAGAGACCCAGTACTTC
>TRBJ2-1|TRBD2|-|TRBV20-1
CSEGRGTYNEQVF
TGCAGTGAAGGGCGGGGGACCTACAATGAGCAGGTCTTC
>TRBJ2-5|TRBD2|few|TRBV9
CASSVAPSGRAQETQYF
TGTGCCAGCAGCGTAGCGCCTAGCGGGAGAGCTCAAGAGACCCAGTACTTC
>TRBJ1-1|-|-|TRBV20-1
CSAIFGETEAFF
TGCAGTGCTATATTCGGTGAGACTGAAGCTTTCTTT
>TRBJ1-5|-|-|TRBV7-2
CASSLETVCSNQPQHF
TGTGCCAGCAGCTTAGAGACAGTATGTAGCAATCAGCCCCAGCATTTT
>TRBJ2-5|-|-|TRBV10-2
CASSEIGPSSETQYF
TGCGCCAGCAGTGAGATCGGACCGAGTAGTGAGACCCAGTACTTC
>TRBJ2-6|-|-|TRBV20-1
CSARVGGLGANVLTF
TGCAGTGCTAGAGTAGGGGGGCTTGGGGCCAACGTCCTGACTTTC
>TRBJ2-3|-|few|TRBV12-3/TRBV12-4
CASSPLASDTQYF
TGTGCCAGCAGTCCCCTAGCATCAGATACGCAGTATTTT
>TRBJ2-5|-|many|TRBV20-1
CSARDSATGYQETQYF
TGCAGTGCTAGAGATTCCGCGACAGGTTACCAAGAGACCCAGTACTTC
>TRBJ1-2|TRBD1|-|TRBV6-2/TRBV6-3
CASSLRTGGAGYGYTF
TGTGCCAGCAGTCTCCGGACAGGGGGCGCCGGCTATGGCTACACCTTC
>TRBJ2-3|TRBD1|few|TRBV5-6
CASSPGTGVGDTQYF
TGTGCCAGCAGCCCGGGGACAGGAGTTGGGGATACGCAGTATTTT
>TRBJ1-1|-|once|TRBV6-2/TRBV6-3
CASILTLANTEAFF
TGTGCCAGCATTCTTACCCTTGCGAACACTGAAGCTTTCTTT
>TRBJ2-5|-|few|TRBV20-1
CSANKFVRQETQYF
TGCAGTGCTAATAAATTTGTACGACAAGAGACCCAGTACTTC
>TRBJ2-3|-|-|TRBV15
CATSRDWQGSTDTQYF
TGTGCCACCAGCAGAGATTGGCAGGGAAGCACAGATACGCAGTATTTT
>TRBJ2-6|TRBD1|few|TRBV3-1
CASSNRDRYSGANVLTF
TGTGCCAGCAGCAACCGGGACAGATACTCTGGGGCCAACGTCCTGACTTTC
>TRBJ2-3|-|few|TRBV20-1
CSALERRAQGTQYF
TGCAGTGCTCTAGAACGGAGGGCCCAAGGTACGCAGTATTTT
>TRBJ1-1|-|-|TRBV29-1
CSVVRGAGTEAFF
TGCAGCGTTGTAAGGGGGGCCGGTACTGAAGCTTTCTTT
>TRBJ2-7|TRBD1|few|TRBV6-2/TRBV6-3
CASREKGGEYF
TGTGCCAGCAGAGAAAAAGGGGGCGAGTACTTC
>TRBJ2-7|-|-|TRBV20-1
CSARDIARAPYEQYF
TGCAGTGCTAGAGATATCGCCAGGGCCCCCTACGAGCAGTACTTC
>TRBJ1-2|TRBD1|few|TRBV4-1
CASSRELPGQSYGYTF
TGCGCCAGCAGCCGAGAACTTCCGGGACAGTCCTATGGCTACACCTTC
>TRBJ2-1|TRBD2|-|TRBV7-2
CASSLAGGAGGRNEQFF
TGTGCCAGCAGCTTAGCGGGCGGAGCGGGGGGGCGTAATGAGCAGTTCTTC
>TRBJ2-1|-|-|TRBV10-3
CAITSRPGVNEQFF
TGTGCCATCACCTCGCGCCCAGGGGTCAATGAGCAGTTCTTC
>TRBJ1-5|-|-|TRBV27
CASSRNRGPQPQHF
TGTGCCAGCAGTCGGAACCGCGGCCCGCAGCCCCAGCATTTT
>TRBJ2-1|-|-|TRBV28
CASGGGMSSYNEQFF
TGTGCCAGCGGTGGCGGGATGAGCTCCTACAATGAGCAGTTCTTC
>TRBJ2-1|-|few|TRBV27
CASNHFATAYNEQFF
TGTGCCAGCAACCACTTCGCGACAGCCTACAATGAGCAGTTCTTC